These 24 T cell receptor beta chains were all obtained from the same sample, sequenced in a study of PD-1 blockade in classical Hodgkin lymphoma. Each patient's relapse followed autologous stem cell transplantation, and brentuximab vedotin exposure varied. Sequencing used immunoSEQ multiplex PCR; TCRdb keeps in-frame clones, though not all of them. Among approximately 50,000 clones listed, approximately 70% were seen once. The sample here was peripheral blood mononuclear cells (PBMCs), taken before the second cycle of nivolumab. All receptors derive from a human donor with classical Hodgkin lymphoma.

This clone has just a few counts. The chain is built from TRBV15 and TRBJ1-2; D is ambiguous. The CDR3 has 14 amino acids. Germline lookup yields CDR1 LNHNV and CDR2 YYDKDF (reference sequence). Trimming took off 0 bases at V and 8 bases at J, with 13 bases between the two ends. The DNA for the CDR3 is TGTGCCACCAGCAGAGATGGTATCGAGGTCGGCTACACCTTC. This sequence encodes CATSRDGIEVGYTF.

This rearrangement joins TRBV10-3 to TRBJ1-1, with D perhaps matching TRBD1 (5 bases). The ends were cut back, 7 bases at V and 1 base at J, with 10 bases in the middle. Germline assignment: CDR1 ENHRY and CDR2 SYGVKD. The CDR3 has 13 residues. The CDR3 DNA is TGTGCCATCACCGGTCAGGGGAACACTGAAGCTTTCTTT. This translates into CAITGQGNTEAFF.

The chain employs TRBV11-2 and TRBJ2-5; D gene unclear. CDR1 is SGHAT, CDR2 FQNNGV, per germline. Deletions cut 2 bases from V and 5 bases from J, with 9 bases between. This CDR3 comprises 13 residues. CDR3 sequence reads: CASSLLVGETQYF. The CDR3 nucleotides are TGTGCCAGCAGCTTATTGGTCGGGGAGACCCAGTACTTC.

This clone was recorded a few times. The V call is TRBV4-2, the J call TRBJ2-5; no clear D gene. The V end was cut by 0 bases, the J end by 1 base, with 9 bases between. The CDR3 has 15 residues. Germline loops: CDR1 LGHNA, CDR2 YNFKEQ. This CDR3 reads CASSQDVSGQETQYF. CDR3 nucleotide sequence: TGTGCCAGCAGCCAAGATGTTTCGGGCCAAGAGACCCAGTACTTC.

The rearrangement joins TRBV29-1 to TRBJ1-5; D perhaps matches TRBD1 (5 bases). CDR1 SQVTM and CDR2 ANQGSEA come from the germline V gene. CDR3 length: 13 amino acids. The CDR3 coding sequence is TGCACCGCAGCGGGGGGAGTCGATCAGCCCCAGCATTTT. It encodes CTAAGGVDQPQHF.

For the CDR3, the DNA is TGTGCCAGCAGCTTAGCCCCTGGGGTCGCTGAAGCTTTCTTT. This translates into CASSLAPGVAEAFF. The V call is TRBV11-2, the J call TRBJ1-1; no clear D gene. The CDR3 consists of 14 residues. V gave up 1 base and J gave up 6 bases, with 12 bases separating them. Germline assignment: CDR1 SGHAT and CDR2 FQNNGV.

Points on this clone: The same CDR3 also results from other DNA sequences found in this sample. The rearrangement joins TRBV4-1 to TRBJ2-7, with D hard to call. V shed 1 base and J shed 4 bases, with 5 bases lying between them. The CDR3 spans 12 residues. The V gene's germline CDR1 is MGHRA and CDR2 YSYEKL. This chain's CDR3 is CASSQVGYEQYF. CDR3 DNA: TGCGCCAGCAGCCAAGTGGGGTACGAGCAGTACTTC.

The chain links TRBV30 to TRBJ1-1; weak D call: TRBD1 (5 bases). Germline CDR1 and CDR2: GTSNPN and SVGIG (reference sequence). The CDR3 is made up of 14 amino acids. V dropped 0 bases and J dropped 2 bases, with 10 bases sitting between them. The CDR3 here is CAWSVGGGNTEAFF. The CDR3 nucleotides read TGTGCCTGGAGTGTGGGCGGGGGTAACACTGAAGCTTTCTTT.

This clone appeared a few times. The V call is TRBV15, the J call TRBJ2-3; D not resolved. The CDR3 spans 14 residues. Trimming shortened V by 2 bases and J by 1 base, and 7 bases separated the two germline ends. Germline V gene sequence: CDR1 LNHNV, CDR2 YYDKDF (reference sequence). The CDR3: CATSRRTGTDTQYF. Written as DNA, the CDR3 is TGTGCCACCAGCAGAAGAACAGGCACAGATACGCAGTATTTT. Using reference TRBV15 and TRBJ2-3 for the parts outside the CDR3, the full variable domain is DAMVIQNPRYQVTQFGKPVTLSCSQTLNHNVMYWYQQKSSQAPKLLFHYYDKDFNNEADTPDNFQSRRPNTSFCFLDIRSPGLGDTAMYLCATSRRTGTDTQYFGPGTRLTVL.

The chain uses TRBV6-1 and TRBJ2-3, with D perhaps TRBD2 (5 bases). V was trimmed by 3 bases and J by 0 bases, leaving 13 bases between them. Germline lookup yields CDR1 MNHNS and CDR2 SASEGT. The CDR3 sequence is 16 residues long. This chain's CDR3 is CASSEWRAPSTDTQYF. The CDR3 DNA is TGTGCCAGCAGTGAGTGGCGGGCCCCAAGCACAGATACGCAGTATTTT.

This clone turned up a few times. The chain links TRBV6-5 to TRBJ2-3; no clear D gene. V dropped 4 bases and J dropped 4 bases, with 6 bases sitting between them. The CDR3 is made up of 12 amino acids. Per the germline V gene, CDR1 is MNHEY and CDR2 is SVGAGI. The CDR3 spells CASSSPPDTQYF. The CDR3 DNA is TGTGCCAGCAGTTCCCCCCCAGATACGCAGTATTTT.

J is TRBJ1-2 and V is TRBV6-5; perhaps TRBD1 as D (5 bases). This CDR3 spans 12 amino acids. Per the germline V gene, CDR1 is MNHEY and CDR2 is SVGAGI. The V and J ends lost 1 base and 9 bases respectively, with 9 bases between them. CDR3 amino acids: CASSYLGESYTF. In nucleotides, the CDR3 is TGTGCCAGCAGTTACTTGGGGGAGAGCTACACCTTC.

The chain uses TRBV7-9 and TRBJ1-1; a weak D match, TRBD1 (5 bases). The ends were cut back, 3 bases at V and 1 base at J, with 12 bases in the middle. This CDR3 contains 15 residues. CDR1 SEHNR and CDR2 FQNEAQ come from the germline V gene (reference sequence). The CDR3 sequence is CASSFRGGQNTEAFF. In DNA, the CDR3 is TGTGCCAGCAGCTTCCGGGGGGGTCAGAACACTGAAGCTTTCTTT.

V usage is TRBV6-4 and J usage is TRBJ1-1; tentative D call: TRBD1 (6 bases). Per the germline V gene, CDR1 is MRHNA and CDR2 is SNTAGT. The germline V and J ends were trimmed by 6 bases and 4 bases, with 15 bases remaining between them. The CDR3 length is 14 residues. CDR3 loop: CASRDSSWGTEAFF. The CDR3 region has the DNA TGTGCCAGCAGGGACAGTAGCTGGGGCACTGAAGCTTTCTTT.

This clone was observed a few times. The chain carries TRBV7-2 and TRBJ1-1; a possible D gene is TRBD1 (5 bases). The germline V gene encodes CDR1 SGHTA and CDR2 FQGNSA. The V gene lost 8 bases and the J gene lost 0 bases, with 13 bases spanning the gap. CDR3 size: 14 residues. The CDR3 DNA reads TGTGCCAGCGGGGAGACAGTTTTGAACACTGAAGCTTTCTTT. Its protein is CASGETVLNTEAFF.

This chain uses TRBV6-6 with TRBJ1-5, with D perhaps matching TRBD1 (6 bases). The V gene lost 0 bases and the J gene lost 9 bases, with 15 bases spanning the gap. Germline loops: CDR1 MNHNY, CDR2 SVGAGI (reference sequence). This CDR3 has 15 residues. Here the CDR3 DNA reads TGTGCCAGCAGTTACTCGAACAGGGAAGGGGGGCCCCAGCATTTT. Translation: CASSYSNREGGPQHF.

The CDR3 loop reads CASSLQQGYRYEQYF. The DNA for the CDR3 is TGTGCCAGCAGCTTACAGCAGGGCTATCGCTACGAGCAGTACTTC. The chain uses TRBV7-2 and TRBJ2-7, with D perhaps matching TRBD1 (5 bases). The CDR3 totals 15 residues. V gave up 2 bases and J gave up 3 bases, with 14 bases separating them. CDR1 SGHTA and CDR2 FQGNSA come from the germline V gene.

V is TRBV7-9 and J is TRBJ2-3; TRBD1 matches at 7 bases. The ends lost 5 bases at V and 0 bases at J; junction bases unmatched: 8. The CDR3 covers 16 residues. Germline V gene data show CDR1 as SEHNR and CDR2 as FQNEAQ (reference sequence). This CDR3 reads CASSPRGRTSTDTQYF. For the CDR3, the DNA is TGTGCCAGCAGCCCGAGGGGGCGGACGAGCACAGATACGCAGTATTTT.

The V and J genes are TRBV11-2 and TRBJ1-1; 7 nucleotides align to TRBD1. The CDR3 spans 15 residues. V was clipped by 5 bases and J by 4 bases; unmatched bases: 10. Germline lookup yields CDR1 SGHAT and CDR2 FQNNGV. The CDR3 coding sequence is TGTGCCAGCAGCCTGACAGGGCAGGAGACCACTGAAGCTTTCTTT. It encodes CASSLTGQETTEAFF.

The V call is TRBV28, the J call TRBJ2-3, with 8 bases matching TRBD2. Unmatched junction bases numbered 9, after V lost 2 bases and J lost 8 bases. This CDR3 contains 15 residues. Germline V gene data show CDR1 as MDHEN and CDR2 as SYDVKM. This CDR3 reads CASSLGGRLLGTQYF. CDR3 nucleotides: TGTGCCAGCAGTTTAGGCGGGAGGCTTCTGGGTACGCAGTATTTT.

CDR3 loop: CATSLGYSSYEQYF. CDR3 bases: TGTGCCACCTCACTTGGGTACAGCTCCTACGAGCAGTACTTC. The chain recombines TRBV28 with TRBJ2-7; D not resolved. Between the trimmed V and J ends, which lost 10 bases and 0 bases, there was a span of 16 bases. CDR1 and CDR2 from the germline V gene are MDHEN and SYDVKM. The CDR3 runs 14 residues.

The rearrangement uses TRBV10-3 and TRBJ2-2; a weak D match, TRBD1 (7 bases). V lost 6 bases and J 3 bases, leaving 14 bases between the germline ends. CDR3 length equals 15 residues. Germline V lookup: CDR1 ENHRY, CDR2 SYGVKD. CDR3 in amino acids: CAISDRERDTGELFF. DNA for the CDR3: TGTGCCATCAGCGACAGGGAGCGGGACACCGGGGAGCTGTTTTTT.

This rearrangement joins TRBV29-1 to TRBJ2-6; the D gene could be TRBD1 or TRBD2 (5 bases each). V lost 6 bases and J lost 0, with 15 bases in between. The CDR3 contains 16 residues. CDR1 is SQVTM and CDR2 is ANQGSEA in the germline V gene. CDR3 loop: CSVGRENYSGANVLTF. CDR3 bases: TGCAGCGTGGGACGGGAAAACTACTCTGGGGCCAACGTCCTGACTTTC.

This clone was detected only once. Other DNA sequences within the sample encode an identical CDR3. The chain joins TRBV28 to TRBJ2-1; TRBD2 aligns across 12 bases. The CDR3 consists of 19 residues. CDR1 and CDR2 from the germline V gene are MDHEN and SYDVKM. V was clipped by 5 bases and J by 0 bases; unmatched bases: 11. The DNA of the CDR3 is TGTGCCAGCAGTCCCATGGGACTAGCGGGCGGTAGCTCCTACAATGAGCAGTTCTTC. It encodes CASSPMGLAGGSSYNEQFF. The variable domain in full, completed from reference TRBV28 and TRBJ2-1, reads DVKVTQSSRYLVKRTGEKVFLECVQDMDHENMFWYRQDPGLGLRLIYFSYDVKMKEKGDIPEGYSVSREKKERFSLILESASTNQTSMYLCASSPMGLAGGSSYNEQFFGPGTRLTVL.